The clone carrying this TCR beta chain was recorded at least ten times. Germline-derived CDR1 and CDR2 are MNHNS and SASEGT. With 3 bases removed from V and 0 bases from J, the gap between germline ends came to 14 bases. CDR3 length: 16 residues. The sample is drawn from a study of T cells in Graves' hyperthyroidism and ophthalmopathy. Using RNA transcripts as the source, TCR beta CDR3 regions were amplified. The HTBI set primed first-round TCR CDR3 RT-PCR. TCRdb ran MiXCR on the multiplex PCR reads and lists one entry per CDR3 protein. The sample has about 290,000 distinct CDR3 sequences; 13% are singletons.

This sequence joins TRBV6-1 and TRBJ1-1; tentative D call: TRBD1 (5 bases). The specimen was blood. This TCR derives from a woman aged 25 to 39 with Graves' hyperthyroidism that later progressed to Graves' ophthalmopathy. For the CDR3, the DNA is TGTGCCAGCAGTGAGTCCTGGTGGGGGTTGAACACTGAAGCTTTCTTT. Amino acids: CASSESWWGLNTEAFF.